This TCR beta chain was found in a study of cytomegalovirus exposure and HLA in healthy donors (dated by TCRdb to 2017 to 2019). At the level of the whole study: In an earlier analysis of around 540 of the donors, around 290 Gb of sequence data and 117 million unique TCR beta sequences from roughly 190 million T cells were reported. Several DR-DQ haplotypes were treated as single units for association and clustering because of strong linkage in the cohort. Using immunosequencing, the study profiled T cell repertoires from fewer than 700 subjects and related those repertoires to cytomegalovirus serostatus. A separate validation cohort of over 95 different subjects was used in addition to the roughly 640-subject first cohort. Among approximately 370 genotyped donors of the cohort, an average of roughly 230,000 unique TCR beta nucleotide sequences was sequenced per donor, of which about 18% were non-productive. Class I and class II HLA loci were covered by the typing at four-digit resolution. Donor age, sex, ethnicity and CMV serostatus were compiled together with the repertoire data. An earlier analysis of more than 450 of the donors used high-throughput TCR beta sequencing to judge whether each TCR beta V gene segment behaved as functional or pseudogenic. To study patterns of TCR occurrence, a later analysis re-analyzed previously published TCR beta repertoires from 600 to 750 donors and added high-resolution HLA genotyping. The later analysis used no new phenotypic data to find candidate immune exposures, relying instead on TCR beta sequences and their occurrence across donors. Roughly 300 gigabases of sequencing data and around 80 million unique TCR sequences made up an early release that covered 500 to 650 HLA-typed donors. Every repertoire in the discovery cohort had been generated on one and the same sequencing platform. In a later genetic analysis, genome-wide SNP genotypes for about three fifths of the roughly 670 donors were used, and that subset was treated as a discovery cohort. To predict cytomegalovirus infection status, the study brought together high-throughput TCR immunosequencing, statistical association of individual TCRs with disease status, and machine learning. Among the approximately 400 genotyped donors, about 85% belonged to the genetic ancestry cluster associated with self-reported Caucasian donors. The study aimed to test whether signatures of past pathogen exposure could be identified by cataloging public T cell receptors. The number of typed donors differed by locus: about 620-640 for A, B, C, DRB1 and DQB1; 522 for DQA1; 606 for DPA1; and about 450 for DPB1.

In the case of this clone: This clone's antigen is unknown. No quality values exist for individual bases; no much larger clone is one base distant.

The cohort comprised fewer than 750 healthy bone marrow donors. All cohort members were sampled while nominally healthy, although unrecorded immune exposures were likely present. The donor was CMV seropositive and was included in the group of 270 or so seropositive cohort members. Each donor provided a peripheral blood sample, and peripheral blood mononuclear cells were used for TCR beta sequencing. The Qiagen DNeasy Blood Extraction Kit was used to extract genomic DNA from the blood cell samples. The library was built by means of the immunoSEQ multiplex PCR assay. For the multiplex PCR, a mixture combining 60 forward primers for TCR Vbeta segments and 13 reverse primers for TCR Jbeta segments was used. A multiplex PCR assay on genomic DNA amplified the CDR3 region of rearranged TCR beta genes. Amplified TCR beta libraries were sequenced as 87-base-pair reads on the Illumina HiSeq System. The published analysis was carried out like this. In a later analysis, some 80 million unique TCR beta chains were counted across the 666 repertoires, and around 11 million of these chains were shared by at least two donors. Raw reads were error-corrected and collapsed into unique sequences by a nearest-neighbor algorithm in which closely related sequences were merged to remove PCR and sequencing errors. CDR3 sequences were aligned to IMGT reference sequences to assign V, D and J gene segments. Each retained sequence needed at least a six-nucleotide match to both a V gene segment and a J gene segment. A rearrangement counted as productive if the CDR3 had no stop codons and remained in frame with V and J, and every other rearrangement counted as non-productive. Following IMGT convention, CDR3 was defined as the stretch from the second conserved V-encoded cysteine up to the conserved J-encoded phenylalanine. Sequences without an unambiguous match to a single V gene segment were excluded from the earlier analysis of 450 to 650 of the donors. In an earlier analysis of several hundred of the donors, V segments were called functional above 56.7% productive rearrangements and were called segregating when the between-donor standard deviation exceeded 5%. A statistical classification framework was developed to diagnose cytomegalovirus status using the catalog of TCR beta chain sequences. In a later analysis, TCR nucleotide sequences were compared against IMGT/GENE-DB human TR gene sequences so that V and J genes could be assigned. In a later analysis, CDR3 sequences and most-parsimonious VDJ recombination scenarios were assigned using the TCRdist pipeline. In a later analysis, each TCR beta chain was defined by its CDR3 amino acid sequence together with its V-gene family, and reads lacking a unique V-gene family were excluded. A later analysis removed 592 highly shared, low-generation-probability nucleotide sequences to deal with suspected cross-contamination and a sequencing artifact. A later analysis calculated a clonal expansion index for each public chain from normalized within-repertoire ranks of inferred template counts. In a later analysis, generation probabilities were computed with a VDJ recombination model fitted to out-of-frame rearrangements, and the resulting probabilities were checked against IGoR. A later analysis scored TCR-TCR, TCR-HLA and TCR-CMV co-occurrence with hypergeometric tests, applying a repertoire-size bias correction to TCR pairs. A later analysis estimated false discovery rates by permuting HLA or CMV assignments 20 times. In a later analysis, co-occurring TCRs were grouped using DBSCAN, with TCRdist sequence similarity added in when clustering inside HLA-allele-positive subsets. Repertoires with fewer than 30,000 or more than 120,000 public chains were left out of co-occurrence clustering, as were roughly five repertoires with anomalous nucleotide sharing. TCRdb re-hosts the immuneACCESS table, in-frame sequences only. Its copies lack some clones; in the studies checked, an unresolved V gene accounts for under half of them, and the cause for the rest is not known. Clone size and V and J calls were adopted from that table, with D and trimming inferred from the DNA. A total of 150,000 to 180,000 clones appear in this sample, roughly three quarters of them only once. Roughly 7.1% of the sample is taken by the ten largest.

The study at large found these results: A further reported finding was that TCR beta sequences accurately predicted the HLA-A and HLA-B alleles for most subjects in the first cohort. In a later genetic analysis, a missense DCLRE1C variant was associated with V-gene and J-gene trimming of TCR beta chains, and the association was replicated in an independent cohort. Several of the top co-occurrence clusters appeared to be linked to parvovirus B19, influenza, CMV and Epstein-Barr virus, according to a later analysis. According to the authors, the approach could potentially be generalized to other disease states and immunological phenotypes. This cohort had only TCR beta chains sequenced, and the lack of alpha or paired-chain data limited which features could be detected. A later genetic analysis reported fewer N-insertions in productive TCRs among donors in an Asian-associated ancestry cluster than the roughly 620-donor mean. For the cohort, immune exposure information was limited to CMV serostatus. Linkage disequilibrium might explain the correlated functional status among segregating V segments, but an unknown experimental factor could not be ruled out. When HLA alleles, especially DR and DQ, strongly co-occurred, attributing TCR associations to individual alleles was difficult. HLA typing was unavailable for some donors at each locus, so association tests used only the typed subset. In a later analysis, the rate of TCR association differed among HLA loci, with DRB1 alleles having the most associated TCRs and HLA-C alleles having the fewest. The study listed 164 TCR beta chains as associated with cytomegalovirus. In an earlier analysis of around 600 of the donors, most TCR beta V segments were observed in productive rearrangements about 87% or about 30% of the time, broadly matching IMGT annotations. Most TCR sequences were observed very rarely across donors, whereas some public TCRs were present in many individuals. In a later analysis, HLA-associated TCR beta chains were found to be more clonally expanded and to have lower generation probabilities than equally common non-associated chains. The classifier was reported to diagnose cytomegalovirus status with high specificity and sensitivity in both the original cohort and the validation cohort. Specific HLA alleles were associated with 16,951 TCR beta sequences at a false discovery rate of 0.05 in a later analysis. Sequencing depth was assumed to be roughly uniform across donors in the presence/absence analyses, though that assumption may not hold. Because counts were too low, 15 or so rarely observed V segments, including chromosome 9 orphons, were excluded from the earlier analysis of a few hundred of the donors. According to a later analysis, most CMV-associated TCR beta chains appeared to be HLA-restricted, and the HLA associations seemed to be driven largely by CMV exposure. A cluster of highly shared sequence variants was judged likely to represent a technical artifact of the sequencing pipeline. A few of the identified cytomegalovirus-associated TCR beta chains were confirmed in vitro to be specific for cytomegalovirus antigens.

This sequence originates from a man younger than 40 in good health and CMV-seropositive. Sequencing was carried out using PBMCs.

DNA sequence: TGTGCCAGCAGTTGGCGGGGGGGTACCACAGATACGCAGTATTTT. Its product reads: CASSWRGGTTDTQYF. The chain is made from TRBV6-6 and TRBJ2-3; the junction holds 9 bases that match TRBD2. Trimming accounts for 4 bases at V and 2 bases at J, while the number of junction bases matched to no gene is 4. There are 15 amino acids in the CDR3, from cysteine to phenylalanine inclusive. Of all the DNA, just the CDR3 is kept, 45 bases in frame from base 1. The germline V gene (reference sequence) provides CDR1 MNHNY and CDR2 SVGAGI.